This is a list of T cell receptor beta chains from one sample in a study of early T cells in non-severe SARS-CoV-2 infection. TCRdb itself ran the 5' RACE reads through MiXCR, one entry per CDR3 protein. The sample records roughly 41,000 distinct CDR3 sequences, roughly 4.3% being singletons. Material for sequencing was whole blood. These receptors all stem from an adult who was a healthcare worker with PCR-confirmed SARS-CoV-2 infection or an uninfected control (not recorded which). Each CDR3 is given with its conserved first and last residue.

j_call v_call cdr3_aa
TRBJ1-1 TRBV5-1 CASNGEGPTITEAFF
TRBJ2-7 TRBV7-9 CASSLGADSTIKYF
TRBJ1-3 TRBV5-4 CASSLGGLGGSHTIYF
TRBJ2-2 TRBV7-9 CASTPKTEENTGELFF
TRBJ2-5 TRBV2 CASSEQGLETQYF
TRBJ2-1 TRBV6-5 CASGGSGPYNEQFF
TRBJ2-2 TRBV2 CASIPLRDRVSSGELFF
TRBJ2-7 TRBV18 CASSPRVDNEQYF
TRBJ2-7 TRBV19 CASSTETGSPEQYF
TRBJ2-1 TRBV29-1 CSVDLDRGNEQFF